This TCR beta chain emerged from a study of blood T cell repertoires in COVID-19. Recruits, aged about 18 to 89 years, lived in 24 US areas. V was shortened by 6 bases and J by 2 bases, with 11 bases between the two germline ends. The CDR3 runs to 13 residues. Looked up from germline, CDR1 is MDHEN and CDR2 is SYDVKM. Data came from immunoSEQ multiplex PCR; TCRdb stores just in-frame clones and leaves some out. The table lists around 250,000 clones, 85% to 90% of them singletons. The chain recombines TRBV28 with TRBJ2-7; D is uncertain. This TCR was recovered from a man younger than 35 who had recovered from COVID-19. The sample taken for sequencing was PBMCs or T cells enriched from blood (not recorded which). The CDR3, as DNA: TGTGCCAGCAGCCCAAGTGAGCCCTACGAGCAGTACTTC. This encodes CASSPSEPYEQYF.